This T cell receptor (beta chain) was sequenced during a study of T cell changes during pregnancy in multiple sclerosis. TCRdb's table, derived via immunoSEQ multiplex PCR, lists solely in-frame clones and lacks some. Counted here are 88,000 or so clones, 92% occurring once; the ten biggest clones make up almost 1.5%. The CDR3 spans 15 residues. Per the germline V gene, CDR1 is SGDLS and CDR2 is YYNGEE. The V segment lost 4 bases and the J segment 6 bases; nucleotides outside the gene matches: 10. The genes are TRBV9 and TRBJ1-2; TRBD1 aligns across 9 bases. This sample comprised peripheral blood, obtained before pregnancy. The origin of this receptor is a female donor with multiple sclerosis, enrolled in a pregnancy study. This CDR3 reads CASSTHTGGVDGYTF. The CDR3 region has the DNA TGTGCCAGCAGCACCCACACAGGGGGCGTCGATGGCTACACCTTC.